This T cell receptor (beta chain) was found in a study of shared clonotypes between healthy human individuals. Study outcomes and limitations: A generally larger estimated richness was seen in naive subsets than in memory subsets.

TCRdb's copy holds only in-frame clones and misses some; the assay was immunoSEQ multiplex PCR. The sample consists of 800,000 to 950,000 clones, approximately 96% of them appearing once. CD45RO-negative cells were positively selected for CCR7, leaving out terminally differentiated effector memory CD45RA+ cells. Donors comprised healthy HIV-negative adults lacking recent acute infections or vaccinations. V lost 2 bases, J lost 0 bases, and 11 bases lay in between. The CDR3 spans 16 residues. Per the germline V gene, CDR1 is SGHNT and CDR2 is YENEEA. This clone was seen only once. The antigen is not known.

Sequenced sample: naive CD8+ T cells sorted from blood. The receptor was derived from a man between 25 and 39 years old in good health. The gene calls are TRBV11-3 and TRBJ2-1; possibly TRBD2 for D (6 bases). CDR3 sequence (DNA): TGTGCCAGCAGCTTAATTAGCGGTGCCTCCTACAATGAGCAGTTCTTC. Translation gives CASSLISGASYNEQFF.